The following is a T cell receptor (beta chain) sequence with its context. TCRbeta library preparation incorporated unique molecular identifiers. TCRdb ran MiXCR on the PCR reads and lists one entry per CDR3 protein. In the table there are 300,000 to 400,000 distinct CDR3 sequences, 13% of which are singletons. The sample originates from a study of T-cell reconstitution after alpha-beta-depleted transplantation in children. CDR1 and CDR2 (germline): DFQATT, SNEGSKA (reference sequence). V was cut by 0 bases and J by 4 bases, with 12 bases left in between. CDR3 size: 14 residues. The sample consisted of PBMCs, taken from the stem cell graft. The chain couples TRBV20-1 to TRBJ2-5; D remains ambiguous. This receptor was obtained from a human donor who donated a stem cell graft to a child with Fanconi anemia. The CDR3 sequence is CSARDNLGRETQYF. As DNA, the CDR3 is TGCAGTGCTAGAGATAACTTGGGAAGAGAGACCCAGTACTTC.